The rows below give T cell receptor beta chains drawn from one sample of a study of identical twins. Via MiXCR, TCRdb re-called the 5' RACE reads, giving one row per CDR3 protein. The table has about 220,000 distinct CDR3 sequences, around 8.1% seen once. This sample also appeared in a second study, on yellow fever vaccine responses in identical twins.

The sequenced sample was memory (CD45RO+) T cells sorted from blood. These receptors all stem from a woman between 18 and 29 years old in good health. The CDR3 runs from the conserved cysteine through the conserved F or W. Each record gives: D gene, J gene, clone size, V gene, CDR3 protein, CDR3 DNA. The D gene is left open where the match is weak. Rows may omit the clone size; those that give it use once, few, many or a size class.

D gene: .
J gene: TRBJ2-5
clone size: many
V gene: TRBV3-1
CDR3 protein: CASSQGKGGYQETQYF
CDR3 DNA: TGTGCCAGCAGCCAAGGGAAGGGGGGGTACCAAGAGACCCAGTACTTC

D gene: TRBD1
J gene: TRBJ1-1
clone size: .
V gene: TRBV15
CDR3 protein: CATSRDLRTGVLNTEAFF
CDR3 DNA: TGTGCCACCAGCAGAGATCTTAGGACAGGGGTTTTGAACACTGAAGCTTTCTTT

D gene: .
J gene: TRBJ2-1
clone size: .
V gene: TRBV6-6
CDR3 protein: CASDGGRLFF
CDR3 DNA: TGTGCCAGTGACGGCGGGCGCTTGTTCTTC

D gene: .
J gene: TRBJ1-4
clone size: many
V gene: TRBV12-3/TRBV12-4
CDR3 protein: CASSPDGGREKLFF
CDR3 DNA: TGTGCCAGCAGTCCGGACGGGGGCCGGGAAAAACTGTTTTTT

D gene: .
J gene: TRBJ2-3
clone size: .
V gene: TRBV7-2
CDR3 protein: CASSGRGASTDTQYF
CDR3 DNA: TGTGCCAGCAGCGGCCGGGGGGCTAGCACAGATACGCAGTATTTT

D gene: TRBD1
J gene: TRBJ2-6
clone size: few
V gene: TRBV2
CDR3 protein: CASSLRTGGFGANVLTF
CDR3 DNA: TGTGCCAGCAGCCTTAGGACAGGGGGCTTTGGGGCCAACGTCCTGACTTTC

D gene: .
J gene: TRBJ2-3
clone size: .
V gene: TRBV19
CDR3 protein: CASSTGDTQYF
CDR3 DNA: TGTGCCAGTAGCACCGGAGATACGCAGTATTTT

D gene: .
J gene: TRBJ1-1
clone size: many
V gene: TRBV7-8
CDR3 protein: CASSLFQNTEAFF
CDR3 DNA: TGTGCCAGCAGCTTATTCCAGAACACTGAAGCTTTCTTT

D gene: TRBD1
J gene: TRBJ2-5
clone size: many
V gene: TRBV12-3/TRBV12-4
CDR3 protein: CASSLAGTVLETQYF
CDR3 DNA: TGTGCCAGCAGTTTAGCAGGGACAGTCTTGGAGACCCAGTACTTC

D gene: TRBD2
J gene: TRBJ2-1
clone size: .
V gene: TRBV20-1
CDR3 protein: CSARTLAGSSYNEQFF
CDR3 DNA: TGCAGTGCTAGGACACTAGCGGGGAGCTCCTACAATGAGCAGTTCTTC

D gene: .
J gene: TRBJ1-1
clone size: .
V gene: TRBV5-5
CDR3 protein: CASSLEGGRFTEAFF
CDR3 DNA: TGTGCCAGCAGCTTGGAGGGCGGCAGGTTTACTGAAGCTTTCTTT

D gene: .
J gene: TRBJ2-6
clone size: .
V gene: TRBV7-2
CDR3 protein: CASSLEIAAGANVLTF
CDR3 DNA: TGTGCCAGCAGCTTAGAAATAGCGGCCGGGGCCAACGTCCTGACTTTC

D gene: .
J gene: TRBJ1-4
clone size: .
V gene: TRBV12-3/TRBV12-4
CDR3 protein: CASSLRESNEKLFF
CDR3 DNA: TGTGCCAGCAGTTTACGGGAATCTAATGAAAAACTGTTTTTT

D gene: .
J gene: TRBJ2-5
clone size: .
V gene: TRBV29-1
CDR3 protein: CSVEETQYF
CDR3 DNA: TGCAGCGTTGAAGAGACCCAGTACTTC

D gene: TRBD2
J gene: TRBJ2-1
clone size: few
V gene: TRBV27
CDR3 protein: CASSSGLAGSYNEQFF
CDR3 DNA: TGTGCCAGCAGTTCCGGACTAGCGGGCTCCTACAATGAGCAGTTCTTC

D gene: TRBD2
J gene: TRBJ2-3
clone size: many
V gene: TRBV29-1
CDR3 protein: CSVGRKSTDTQYF
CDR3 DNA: TGCAGCGTCGGGAGGAAAAGCACAGATACGCAGTATTTT

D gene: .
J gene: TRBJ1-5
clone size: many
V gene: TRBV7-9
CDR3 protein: CASSLGSGNQPQHF
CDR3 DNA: TGTGCCAGCAGTTTAGGGAGCGGCAATCAGCCCCAGCATTTT

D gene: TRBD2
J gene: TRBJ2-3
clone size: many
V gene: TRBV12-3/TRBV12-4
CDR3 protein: CASSLGRERFKDTQYF
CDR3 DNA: TGTGCCAGCAGTTTAGGGCGGGAGCGGTTTAAAGATACGCAGTATTTT

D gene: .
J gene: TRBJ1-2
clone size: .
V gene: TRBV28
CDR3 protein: CATDRNYGYTF
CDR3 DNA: TGTGCCACCGACAGGAACTATGGCTACACCTTC

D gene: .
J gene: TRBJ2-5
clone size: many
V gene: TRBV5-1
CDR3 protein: CASSRTTIGPPYEETQYF
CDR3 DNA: TGCGCCAGCAGCCGTACCACCATAGGCCCTCCCTATGAAGAGACCCAGTACTTC

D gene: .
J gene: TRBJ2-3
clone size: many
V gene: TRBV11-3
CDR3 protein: CASSLLGGGDDTQYF
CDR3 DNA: TGTGCCAGCAGCTTATTAGGTGGGGGAGATGATACGCAGTATTTT

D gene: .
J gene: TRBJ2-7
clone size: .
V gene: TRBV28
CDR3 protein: CASSLEEAQQYF
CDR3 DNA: TGTGCCAGCAGTTTAGAGGAGGCCCAGCAGTACTTC

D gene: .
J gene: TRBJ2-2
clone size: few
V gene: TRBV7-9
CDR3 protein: CASSRQGGASTGELFF
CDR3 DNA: TGTGCCAGCAGCCGCCAGGGGGGCGCGTCGACCGGGGAGCTGTTTTTT

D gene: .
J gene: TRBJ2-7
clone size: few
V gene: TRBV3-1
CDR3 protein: CASSQADGSYEQYF
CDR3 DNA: TGTGCCAGCAGCCAAGCGGACGGATCCTACGAGCAGTACTTC

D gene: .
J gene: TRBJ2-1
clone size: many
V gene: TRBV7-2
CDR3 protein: CASSLAVFYNEQFF
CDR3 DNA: TGTGCCAGCAGCTTAGCGGTCTTTTACAATGAGCAGTTCTTC

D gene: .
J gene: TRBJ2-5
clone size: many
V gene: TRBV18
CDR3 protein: CASSPIQGGIKQETQYF
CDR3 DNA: TGTGCCAGCTCACCAATCCAGGGCGGGATTAAGCAAGAGACCCAGTACTTC

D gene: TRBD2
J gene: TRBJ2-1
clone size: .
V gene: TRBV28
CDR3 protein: CASSWPLSGRAKTYNEQFF
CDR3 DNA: TGTGCCAGCAGTTGGCCCCTTAGCGGGAGGGCCAAAACGTACAATGAGCAGTTCTTC

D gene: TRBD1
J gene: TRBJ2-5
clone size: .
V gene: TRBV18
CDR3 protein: CASSAGGAETQYF
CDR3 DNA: TGTGCCAGCTCAGCAGGGGGCGCAGAGACCCAGTACTTC

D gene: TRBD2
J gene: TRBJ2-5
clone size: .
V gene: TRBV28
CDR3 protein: CASSLLTSGGQETQYF
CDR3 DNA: TGTGCCAGCAGTTTATTGACTAGCGGGGGGCAAGAGACCCAGTACTTC

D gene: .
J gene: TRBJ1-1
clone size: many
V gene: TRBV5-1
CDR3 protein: CASSFEGNTEAFF
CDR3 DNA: TGCGCCAGCAGCTTTGAGGGGAACACTGAAGCTTTCTTT

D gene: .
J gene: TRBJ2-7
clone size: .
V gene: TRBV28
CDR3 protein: CASSGHGTNSYEQYF
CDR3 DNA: TGTGCCAGCAGCGGACACGGGACGAACTCCTACGAGCAGTACTTC

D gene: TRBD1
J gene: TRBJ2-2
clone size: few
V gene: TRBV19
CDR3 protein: CASSIRTGGANTGELFF
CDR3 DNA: TGTGCCAGTAGTATACGAACAGGGGGCGCGAACACCGGGGAGCTGTTTTTT

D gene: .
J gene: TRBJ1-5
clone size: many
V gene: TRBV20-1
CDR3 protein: CSASLEEGRYNQPQHF
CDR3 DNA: TGCAGTGCTAGCCTTGAGGAGGGGCGATACAATCAGCCCCAGCATTTT

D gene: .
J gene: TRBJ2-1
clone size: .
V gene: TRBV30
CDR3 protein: CAWSVSSVGYNEQFF
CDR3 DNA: TGTGCCTGGAGTGTAAGTTCTGTGGGTTACAATGAGCAGTTCTTC